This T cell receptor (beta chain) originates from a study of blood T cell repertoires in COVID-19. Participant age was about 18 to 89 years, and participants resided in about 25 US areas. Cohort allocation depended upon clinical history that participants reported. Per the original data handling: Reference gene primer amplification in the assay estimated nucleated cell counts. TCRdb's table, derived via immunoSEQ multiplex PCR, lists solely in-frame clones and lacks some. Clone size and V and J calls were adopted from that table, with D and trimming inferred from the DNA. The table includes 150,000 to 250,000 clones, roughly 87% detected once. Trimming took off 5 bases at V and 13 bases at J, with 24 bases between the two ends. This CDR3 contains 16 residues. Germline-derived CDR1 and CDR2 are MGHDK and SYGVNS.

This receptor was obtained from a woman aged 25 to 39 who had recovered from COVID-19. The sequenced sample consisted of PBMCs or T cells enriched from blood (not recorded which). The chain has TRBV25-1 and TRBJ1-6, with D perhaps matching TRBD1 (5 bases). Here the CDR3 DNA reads TGTGCCAGCAGTTCAATCAGTTCCGGCGGGGGGATTCCCCTCCACTTT. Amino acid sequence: CASSSISSGGGIPLHF.